This T cell receptor beta chain was recorded in a study of cytomegalovirus exposure and HLA in healthy donors. Use of 60 Vbeta and 13 Jbeta primers characterized the PCR. Only in-frame clones appear in the TCRdb table, and some are missing; sequencing was by immunoSEQ multiplex PCR. This table has 95,000 to 150,000 clones, less than 10% appearing once. The CDR3 extends over 17 amino acids. Trimming took 4 bases from V and 4 from J; bases not matched to a gene: 14. CDR1 and CDR2 (germline): SGHTS, YDEGEE. Likely unrecorded immune exposures existed in these nominally healthy donors. Whole-study results and caveats: The dataset shows that most TCR sequences were rare, while some public TCRs occurred in many donors. The availability of immune exposure information extended only to CMV serostatus.

Remarks on this clone: What it recognizes is unknown.

The TCR comes from a woman aged 40 to 49 in good health and CMV-seropositive. What was sequenced was PBMCs. V and J are TRBV5-8 and TRBJ2-3; TRBD1 matches at 8 bases. The CDR3 loop reads CASSDGQGSAGADTQYF. CDR3 coding DNA: TGTGCCAGCAGCGACGGACAGGGCTCAGCTGGCGCAGATACGCAGTATTTT.